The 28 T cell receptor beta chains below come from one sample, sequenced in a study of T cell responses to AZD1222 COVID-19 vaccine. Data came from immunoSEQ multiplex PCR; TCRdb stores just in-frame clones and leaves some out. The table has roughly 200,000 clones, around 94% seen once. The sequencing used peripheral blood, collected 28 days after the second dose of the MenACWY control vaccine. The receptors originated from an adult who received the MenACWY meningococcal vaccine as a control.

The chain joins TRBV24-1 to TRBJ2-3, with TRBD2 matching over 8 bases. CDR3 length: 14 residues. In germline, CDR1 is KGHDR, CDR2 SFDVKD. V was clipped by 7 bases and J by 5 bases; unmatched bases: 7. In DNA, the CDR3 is TGTGCCACCAGAGTCAGCGGGAGTGGAGATACGCAGTATTTT. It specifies CATRVSGSGDTQYF.

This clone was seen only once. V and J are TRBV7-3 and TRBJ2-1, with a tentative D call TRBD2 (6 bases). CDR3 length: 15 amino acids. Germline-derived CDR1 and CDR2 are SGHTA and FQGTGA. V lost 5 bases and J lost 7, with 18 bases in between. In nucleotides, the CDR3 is TGTGCCAGCAGCCCAACGGGAGTTGTAGGTAATGAGCAGTTCTTC. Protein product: CASSPTGVVGNEQFF.

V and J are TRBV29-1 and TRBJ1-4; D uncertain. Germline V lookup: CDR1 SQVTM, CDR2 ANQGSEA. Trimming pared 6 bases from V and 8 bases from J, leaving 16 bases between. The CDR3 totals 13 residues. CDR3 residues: CSVDLRRGEKLFF. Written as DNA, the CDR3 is TGCAGCGTCGACCTTAGGCGGGGAGAAAAACTGTTTTTT.

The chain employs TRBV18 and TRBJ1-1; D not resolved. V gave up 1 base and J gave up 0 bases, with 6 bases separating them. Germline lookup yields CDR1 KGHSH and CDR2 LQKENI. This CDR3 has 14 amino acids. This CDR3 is CASSPLGLNTEAFF. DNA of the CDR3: TGTGCCAGCTCACCACTGGGCCTGAACACTGAAGCTTTCTTT.

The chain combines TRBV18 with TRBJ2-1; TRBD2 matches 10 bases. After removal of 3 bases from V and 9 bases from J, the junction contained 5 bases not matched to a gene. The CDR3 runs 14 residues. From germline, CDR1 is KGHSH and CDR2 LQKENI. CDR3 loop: CASSPSGTSAEQFF. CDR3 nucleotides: TGTGCCAGCTCACCTTCCGGGACTAGCGCTGAGCAGTTCTTC. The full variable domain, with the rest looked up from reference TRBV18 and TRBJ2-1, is NAGVMQNPRHLVRRRGQEARLRCSPMKGHSHVYWYRQLPEEGLKFMVYLQKENIIDESGMPKERFSAEFPKEGPSILRIQQVVRGDSAAYFCASSPSGTSAEQFFGPGTRLTVL.

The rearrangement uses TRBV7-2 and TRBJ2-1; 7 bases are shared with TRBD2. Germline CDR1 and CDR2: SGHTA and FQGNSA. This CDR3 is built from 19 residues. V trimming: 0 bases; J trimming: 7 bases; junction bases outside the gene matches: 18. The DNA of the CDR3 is TGTGCCAGCAGCTTAGCGGCCAGTGGGAGGGCCCCAATAGGAAATGAGCAGTTCTTC. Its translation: CASSLAASGRAPIGNEQFF.

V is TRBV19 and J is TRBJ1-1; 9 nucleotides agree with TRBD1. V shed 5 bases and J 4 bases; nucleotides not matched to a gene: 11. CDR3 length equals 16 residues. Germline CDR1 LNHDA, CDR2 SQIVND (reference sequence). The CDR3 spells CASSPRQGVGVTEAFF. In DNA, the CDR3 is TGTGCCAGTAGTCCAAGACAGGGGGTAGGGGTCACTGAAGCTTTCTTT.

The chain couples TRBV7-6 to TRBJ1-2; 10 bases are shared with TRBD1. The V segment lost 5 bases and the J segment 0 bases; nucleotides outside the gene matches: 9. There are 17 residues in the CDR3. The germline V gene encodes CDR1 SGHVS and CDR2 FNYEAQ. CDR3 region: CASSRRQGAAANYGYTF. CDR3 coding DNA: TGTGCCAGCAGCCGCAGACAGGGGGCTGCCGCTAACTATGGCTACACCTTC.

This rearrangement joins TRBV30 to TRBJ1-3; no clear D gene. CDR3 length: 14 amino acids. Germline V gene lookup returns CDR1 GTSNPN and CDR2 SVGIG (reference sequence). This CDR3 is CASKGLLSGNTIYF. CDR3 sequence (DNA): TGTGCGTCGAAGGGTCTCCTCTCTGGAAACACCATATATTTT.

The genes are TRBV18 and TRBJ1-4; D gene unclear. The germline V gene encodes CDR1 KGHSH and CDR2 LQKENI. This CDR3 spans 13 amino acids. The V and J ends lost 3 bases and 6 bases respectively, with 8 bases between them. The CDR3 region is CASSPGRDEKLFF. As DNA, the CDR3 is TGTGCCAGCTCACCCGGACGGGATGAAAAACTGTTTTTT.

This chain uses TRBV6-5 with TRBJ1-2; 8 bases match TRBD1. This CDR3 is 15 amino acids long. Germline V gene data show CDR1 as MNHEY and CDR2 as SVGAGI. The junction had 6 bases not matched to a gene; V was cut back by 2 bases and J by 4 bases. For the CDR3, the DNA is TGTGCCAGCAGTTACGGACAGGGCTCTCCCTATGGCTACACCTTC. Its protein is CASSYGQGSPYGYTF.

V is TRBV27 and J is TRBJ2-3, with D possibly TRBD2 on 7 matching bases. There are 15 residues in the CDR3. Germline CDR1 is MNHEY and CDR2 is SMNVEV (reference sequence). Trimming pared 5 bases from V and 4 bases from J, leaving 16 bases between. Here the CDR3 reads CASSLGGGLADTQYF. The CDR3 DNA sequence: TGTGCCAGCAGTCTAGGGGGGGGGCTAGCAGATACGCAGTATTTT.

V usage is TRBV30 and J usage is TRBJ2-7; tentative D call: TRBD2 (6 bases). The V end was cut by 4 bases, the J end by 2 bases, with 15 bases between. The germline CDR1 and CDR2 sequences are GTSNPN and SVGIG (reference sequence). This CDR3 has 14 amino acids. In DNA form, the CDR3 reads TGTGCCTGGAAGGCATCGCCGGGAGCCTACGAGCAGTACTTC. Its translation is CAWKASPGAYEQYF. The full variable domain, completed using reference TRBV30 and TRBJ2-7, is SQTIHQWPATLVQPVGSPLSLECTVEGTSNPNLYWYRQAAGRGLQLLFYSVGIGQISSEVPQNLSASRPQDRQFILSSKKLLLSDSGFYLCAWKASPGAYEQYFGPGTRLTVT.

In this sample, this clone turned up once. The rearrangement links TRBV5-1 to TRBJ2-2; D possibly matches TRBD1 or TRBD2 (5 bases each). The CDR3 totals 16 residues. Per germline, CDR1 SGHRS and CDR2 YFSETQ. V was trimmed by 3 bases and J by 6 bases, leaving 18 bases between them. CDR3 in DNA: TGCGCCAGCAGCTCTGGGACGATCAACTACGCCGGGGAGCTGTTTTTT. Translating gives CASSSGTINYAGELFF.

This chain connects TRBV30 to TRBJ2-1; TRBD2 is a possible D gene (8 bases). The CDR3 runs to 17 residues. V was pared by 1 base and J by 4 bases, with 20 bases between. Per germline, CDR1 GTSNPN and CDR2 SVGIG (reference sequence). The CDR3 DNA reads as TGTGCCTGGAGTGGAGAAGGGGGCGGGAGGCCGTACAATGAGCAGTTCTTC. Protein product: CAWSGEGGGRPYNEQFF.

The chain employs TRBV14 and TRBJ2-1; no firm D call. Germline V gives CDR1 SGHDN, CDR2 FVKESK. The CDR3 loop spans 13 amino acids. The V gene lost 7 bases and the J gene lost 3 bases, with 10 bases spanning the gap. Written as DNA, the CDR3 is TGTGCCAGCACCGGAAACATCTACAATGAGCAGTTCTTC. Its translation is CASTGNIYNEQFF.

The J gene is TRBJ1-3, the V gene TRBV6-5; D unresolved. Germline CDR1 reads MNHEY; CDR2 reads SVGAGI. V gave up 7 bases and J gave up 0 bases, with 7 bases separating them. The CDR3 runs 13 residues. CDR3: CASNRDSGNTIYF. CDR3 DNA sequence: TGTGCCAGCAATCGGGACTCTGGAAACACCATATATTTT.

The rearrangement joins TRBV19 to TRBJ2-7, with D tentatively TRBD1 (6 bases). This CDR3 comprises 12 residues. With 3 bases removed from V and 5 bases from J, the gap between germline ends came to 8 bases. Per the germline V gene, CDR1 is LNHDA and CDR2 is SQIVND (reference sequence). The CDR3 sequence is CASSIQGNEQYF. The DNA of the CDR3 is TGTGCCAGTAGTATTCAGGGGAACGAGCAGTACTTC.

The CDR3: CASSLRQGANSNYGYTF. Here the CDR3 DNA reads TGTGCCAGCAGCCTCCGACAGGGGGCTAATTCCAACTATGGCTACACCTTC. The chain is built from TRBV11-2 and TRBJ1-2; 10 bases agree with TRBD1. Germline V gives CDR1 SGHAT, CDR2 FQNNGV. This CDR3 has 17 amino acids. V was pared by 5 bases and J by 2 bases, with 11 bases of the junction left unmatched.

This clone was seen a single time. The CDR3 protein is CASSPIAGAYNEQFF. For the CDR3, the DNA is TGCGCCAGCAGCCCAATTGCGGGGGCCTACAATGAGCAGTTCTTC. The V call is TRBV5-1, the J call TRBJ2-1, with TRBD2 identical over 7 bases. Germline CDR1 reads SGHRS; CDR2 reads YFSETQ. With 4 bases clipped from V and 2 bases from J, the junction kept 6 bases outside the gene matches. The CDR3 sequence is 15 residues long. Full variable domain (rest looked up from reference TRBV5-1 and TRBJ2-1): KAGVTQTPRYLIKTRGQQVTLSCSPISGHRSVSWYQQTPGQGLQFLFEYFSETQRNKGNFPGRFSGRQFSNSRSEMNVSTLELGDSALYLCASSPIAGAYNEQFFGPGTRLTVL.

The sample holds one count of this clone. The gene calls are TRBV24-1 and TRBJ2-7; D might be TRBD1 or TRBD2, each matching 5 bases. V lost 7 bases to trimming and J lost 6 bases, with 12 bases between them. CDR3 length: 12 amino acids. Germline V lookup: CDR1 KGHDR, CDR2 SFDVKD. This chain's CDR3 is CATRGESAEQYF. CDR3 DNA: TGTGCCACCAGGGGGGAAAGTGCCGAGCAGTACTTC.

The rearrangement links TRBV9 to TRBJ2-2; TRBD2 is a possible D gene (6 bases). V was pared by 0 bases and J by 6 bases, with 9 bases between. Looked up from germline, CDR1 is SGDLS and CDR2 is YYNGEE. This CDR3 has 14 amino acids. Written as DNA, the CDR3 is TGTGCCAGCAGCGTAGTAACTAGCCCCGGGGAGCTGTTTTTT. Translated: CASSVVTSPGELFF.

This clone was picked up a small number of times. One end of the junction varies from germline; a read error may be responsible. The CDR3, as DNA: TGTGCCAGCAGCCTAGATAGCATTAATCAGCCCCAGCATTTT. Translation: CASSLDSINQPQHF. The genes are TRBV11-2 and TRBJ1-5; D not certain. This CDR3 has 14 residues. CDR1 is SGHAT and CDR2 is FQNNGV in the germline V gene.

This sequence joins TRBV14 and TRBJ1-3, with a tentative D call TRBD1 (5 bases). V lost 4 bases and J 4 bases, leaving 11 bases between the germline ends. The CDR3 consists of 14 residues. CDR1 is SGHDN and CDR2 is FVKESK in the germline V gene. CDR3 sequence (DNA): TGTGCCAGCAGCCCGAGGGCAGGGGGAAACACCATATATTTT. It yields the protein CASSPRAGGNTIYF.

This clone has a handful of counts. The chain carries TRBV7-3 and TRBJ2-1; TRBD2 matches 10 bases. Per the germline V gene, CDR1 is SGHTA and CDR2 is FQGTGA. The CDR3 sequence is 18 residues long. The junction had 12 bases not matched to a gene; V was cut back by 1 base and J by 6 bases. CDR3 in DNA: TGTGCCAGCAGCTTAAACCCCCCCCAACTAGCGGGAACCAATGAGCAGTTCTTC. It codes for CASSLNPPQLAGTNEQFF.

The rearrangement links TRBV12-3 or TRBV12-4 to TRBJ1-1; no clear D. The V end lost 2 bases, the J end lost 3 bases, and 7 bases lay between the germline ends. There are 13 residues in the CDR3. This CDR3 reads CASSLKQYTEAFF. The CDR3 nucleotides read TGTGCCAGCAGTTTAAAGCAGTACACTGAAGCTTTCTTT.

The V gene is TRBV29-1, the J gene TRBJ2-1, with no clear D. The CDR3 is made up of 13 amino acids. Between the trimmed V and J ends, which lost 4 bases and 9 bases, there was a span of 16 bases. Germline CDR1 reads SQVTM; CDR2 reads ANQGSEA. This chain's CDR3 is CSVGVSTLGEQFF. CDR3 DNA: TGCAGCGTTGGGGTCAGTACCCTCGGTGAGCAGTTCTTC.

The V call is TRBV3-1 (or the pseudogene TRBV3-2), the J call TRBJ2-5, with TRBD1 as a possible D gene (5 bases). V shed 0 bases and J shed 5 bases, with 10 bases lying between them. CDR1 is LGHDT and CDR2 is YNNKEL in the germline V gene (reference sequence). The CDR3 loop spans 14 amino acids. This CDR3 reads CASSQDPRDETQYF. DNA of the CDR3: TGTGCCAGCAGCCAAGATCCCAGGGATGAGACCCAGTACTTC.